A selection of T cell receptor beta chains follows, all from one sample in a study of blood T cell repertoires in COVID-19. Produced via immunoSEQ multiplex PCR; TCRdb's table is partial and in-frame only. The table includes some 390,000 clones, around 91% detected once. Sequenced sample: PBMCs or T cells enriched from blood (not recorded which). These receptors originate from a man aged 25-40 years who had recovered from COVID-19. CDR3s include the opening cysteine and the closing phenylalanine or tryptophan. D genes are given only for firm matches. Clone size is not always given. Where it is, it says once, few, many or a class for expanded clones.

j_gene	d_gene	v_gene	abundance	CDR3aa	CDR3nt
TRBJ2-7	NA	TRBV27	NA	CASSLRGSAYEQYF	TGTGCCAGCAGTTTAAGAGGGAGTGCCTACGAGCAGTACTTC
TRBJ1-2	TRBD1	TRBV28	NA	CASSGTGGRNYGYTF	TGTGCCAGCAGTGGGACAGGGGGCCGGAACTATGGCTACACCTTC
TRBJ2-3	TRBD2	TRBV10-3	NA	CAISESAGTRNTQYF	TGTGCCATCAGTGAGTCAGCGGGAACAAGGAATACGCAGTATTTT
TRBJ1-1	NA	TRBV10-3	NA	CAISVGEGNTEAFF	TGTGCCATCAGTGTTGGGGAGGGGAACACTGAAGCTTTCTTT
TRBJ1-1	NA	TRBV7-9	once	CASSPAGQKNTEAFF	TGTGCCAGCAGCCCCGCAGGACAGAAGAACACTGAAGCTTTCTTT
TRBJ1-1	NA	TRBV5-8	NA	CASTPWRGSTEAFF	TGTGCCAGCACCCCCTGGCGGGGATCCACTGAAGCTTTCTTT
TRBJ1-5	TRBD1	TRBV2	NA	CASSDDFQGEKRGSQPQHF	TGTGCCAGCAGTGACGACTTCCAGGGGGAAAAACGGGGTAGCCAGCCCCAGCATTTT
TRBJ2-1	NA	TRBV19	NA	CATKGPWSGRKFF	TGTGCCACAAAAGGGCCCTGGTCGGGAAGAAAGTTCTTC
TRBJ2-7	NA	TRBV28	NA	CASRGSGPGTYEQYF	TGTGCCAGCAGGGGGAGCGGTCCGGGAACTTACGAGCAGTACTTC
TRBJ2-7	TRBD1	TRBV19	NA	CASSIGTGAYEQYF	TGTGCCAGTAGTATCGGGACAGGGGCCTACGAGCAGTACTTC
TRBJ1-6	TRBD1	TRBV29-1	NA	CSARTGDNSPLHF	TGCAGCGCCCGGACAGGTGATAATTCACCCCTCCACTTT
TRBJ1-4	NA	TRBV9	NA	CASSVRGSGGMNEKLFF	TGTGCCAGCAGCGTTCGTGGGTCTGGGGGCATGAATGAAAAACTGTTTTTT
TRBJ2-3	NA	TRBV3-1/TRBV3-2	NA	CASSQDLARTDTQYF	TGTGCCAGCAGCCAAGATCTAGCCCGCACAGATACGCAGTATTTT
TRBJ1-2	TRBD1	TRBV28	NA	CASSKPGQGEYGYTF	TGTGCCAGCTCAAAGCCGGGACAGGGGGAGTATGGCTACACCTTC
TRBJ2-7	TRBD1	TRBV28	once	CASGGTGRAIYEQYF	TGTGCCAGCGGGGGGACAGGGCGGGCAATATACGAGCAGTACTTC
TRBJ1-2	TRBD1	TRBV12-3/TRBV12-4	few	CASSGGQFYGYTF	TGTGCCAGCAGCGGGGGACAGTTCTATGGCTACACCTTC
TRBJ2-5	TRBD2	TRBV4-1	NA	CASSQDATSGPLRETQYF	TGCGCCAGCAGCCAAGATGCGACTAGCGGCCCCCTGAGGGAGACCCAGTACTTC
TRBJ1-1	NA	TRBV11-2	many	CASSHSGTEAFF	TGTGCCAGCAGCCACAGTGGCACTGAAGCTTTCTTT
TRBJ2-7	NA	TRBV3-1/TRBV3-2	NA	CASSIPRDGGSYEQYF	TGTGCCAGCAGCATCCCTCGGGACGGGGGTTCCTACGAGCAGTACTTC
TRBJ2-7	TRBD2	TRBV7-9	NA	CAGTSGNSYEQYF	TGTGCCGGAACTAGCGGTAACTCCTACGAGCAGTACTTC
TRBJ1-2	NA	TRBV2	NA	CASSPRGAGGYTF	TGTGCCAGCAGCCCTCGCGGGGCAGGTGGCTACACCTTC
TRBJ1-5	TRBD1	TRBV7-2	NA	CASSTTGQFQPQHF	TGTGCCAGCAGCACGACGGGACAGTTTCAGCCCCAGCATTTT
TRBJ2-7	NA	TRBV5-1	NA	CASSLQGISYEQYF	TGCGCCAGCAGCTTGCAGGGGATCTCCTACGAGCAGTACTTC
TRBJ1-6	NA	TRBV27	NA	CASSPNPSPGTYNSPLHF	TGTGCCAGCAGTCCAAACCCCTCTCCAGGGACCTATAATTCACCCCTCCACTTT
TRBJ1-6	NA	TRBV10-3	NA	CATLPQGIPYNSPLHF	TGTGCCACCCTCCCCCAGGGGATACCCTATAATTCACCCCTCCACTTT
TRBJ1-1	TRBD1	TRBV6-6	NA	CASRGTGGVNTEAFF	TGTGCCAGCAGAGGGACAGGGGGAGTGAACACTGAAGCTTTCTTT
TRBJ1-2	NA	TRBV5-4	NA	CASSLGSQGSDGYTF	TGTGCCAGCAGCCTAGGGTCACAGGGCTCCGATGGCTACACCTTC
TRBJ2-2	TRBD1	TRBV12-3/TRBV12-4	NA	CASSGQGAGELFF	TGTGCCAGCAGTGGTCAGGGGGCCGGGGAGCTGTTTTTT
TRBJ1-6	NA	TRBV19	NA	CATERGYNSPLHF	TGTGCCACGGAAAGAGGGTATAATTCACCCCTCCACTTT
TRBJ1-2	TRBD1	TRBV5-1	NA	CASSSPTGVGGYTF	TGCGCCAGCAGCTCTCCAACAGGGGTTGGAGGCTACACCTTC
TRBJ2-1	TRBD1	TRBV9	NA	CASSSRDRGTYNEQFF	TGTGCCAGCAGCTCCCGGGACAGGGGGACCTACAATGAGCAGTTCTTC
TRBJ1-5	NA	TRBV4-2	NA	CASSQEIGGMGQPQHF	TGTGCCAGCAGCCAAGAGATTGGGGGGATGGGCCAGCCCCAGCATTTT
TRBJ2-2	TRBD1	TRBV6-5	NA	CASSYNTGVGELFF	TGTGCCAGCAGTTATAATACAGGGGTCGGGGAGCTGTTTTTT
TRBJ1-2	TRBD1	TRBV5-1	NA	CASSLGDRELGSYGYTF	TGCGCCAGCAGCTTAGGGGACAGGGAGTTGGGTTCCTATGGCTACACCTTC
TRBJ2-1	TRBD2	TRBV12-5	NA	CASGRSGRAYNEQFF	TGTGCTAGTGGACGAAGCGGGAGGGCCTACAATGAGCAGTTCTTC
TRBJ2-1	TRBD2	TRBV10-1	NA	CASSDPSSGRYYNEQFF	TGCGCCAGCAGTGACCCGTCAAGCGGGAGGTACTACAATGAGCAGTTCTTC
TRBJ1-2	NA	TRBV6-5	NA	CAGAGDVYGYTF	TGTGCCGGGGCAGGAGACGTCTATGGCTACACCTTC
TRBJ1-6	NA	TRBV5-1	NA	CASSPQGRASPLHF	TGCGCCAGCAGCCCCCAGGGTAGAGCCTCACCCCTCCACTTT
TRBJ2-1	NA	TRBV7-9	NA	CASSEVGKGSYNEQFF	TGTGCCAGCAGCGAAGTCGGGAAGGGTTCCTACAATGAGCAGTTCTTC
TRBJ2-7	TRBD2	TRBV10-2	NA	CASSELAGGPYEQYF	TGCGCCAGCAGTGAGTTAGCGGGAGGACCCTACGAGCAGTACTTC
TRBJ2-3	TRBD2	TRBV3-1/TRBV3-2	once	CASSQRLLAGGGTDTQYF	TGTGCCAGCAGCCAACGTTTACTAGCGGGAGGCGGTACAGATACGCAGTATTTT
TRBJ2-1	TRBD2	TRBV12-5	NA	CASGFEPLAGGLNEQFF	TGTGCTAGTGGTTTCGAACCACTAGCGGGAGGGTTGAATGAGCAGTTCTTC
TRBJ2-7	NA	TRBV6-1	NA	CASSEVGAARYEQYF	TGTGCCAGCAGTGAAGTGGGGGCGGCTCGGTACGAGCAGTACTTC
TRBJ1-2	NA	TRBV6-5	NA	CASSYRQASHGYTF	TGTGCCAGCAGTTACAGACAGGCTTCTCATGGCTACACCTTC
TRBJ2-1	TRBD2	TRBV7-9	NA	CASSTESGRVNEQFF	TGTGCCAGCAGCACAGAGAGCGGGAGGGTAAATGAGCAGTTCTTC
TRBJ1-5	NA	TRBV25-1	NA	CASSEQRSNQPQHF	TGTGCCAGCAGTGAACAGAGGAGCAATCAGCCCCAGCATTTT
TRBJ2-7	TRBD2	TRBV27	NA	CAVLRSGRNKRGEQYF	TGTGCCGTCCTCAGGAGCGGGAGGAATAAACGTGGCGAGCAGTACTTC
TRBJ2-3	NA	TRBV3-1/TRBV3-2	once	CASSQERAATQYF	TGTGCCAGCAGCCAAGAGAGAGCGGCTACGCAGTATTTT
TRBJ2-3	NA	TRBV30	NA	CARRLSPPTDTQYF	TGTGCCCGTCGACTGAGCCCCCCCACAGATACGCAGTATTTT
TRBJ1-5	NA	TRBV4-2	NA	CASSQEGAGRGRDQPQHF	TGTGCCAGCAGCCAAGAGGGGGCAGGCCGAGGGCGGGATCAGCCCCAGCATTTT
TRBJ1-2	NA	TRBV10-1	few	CASSESNQRHRYTF	TGCGCCAGCAGTGAGTCGAATCAAAGACACCGCTACACCTTC
TRBJ1-2	NA	TRBV9	NA	CASSVAKTGGDGYTF	TGTGCCAGCAGCGTAGCTAAGACGGGGGGCGATGGCTACACCTTC
TRBJ2-7	TRBD2	TRBV7-9	once	CASSLGAGRREQYF	TGTGCCAGCAGCTTAGGAGCGGGACGTCGGGAGCAGTACTTC
TRBJ2-1	TRBD2	TRBV6-5	NA	CASRPGLAIHEQFF	TGTGCCAGCAGACCGGGACTAGCGATCCATGAGCAGTTCTTC